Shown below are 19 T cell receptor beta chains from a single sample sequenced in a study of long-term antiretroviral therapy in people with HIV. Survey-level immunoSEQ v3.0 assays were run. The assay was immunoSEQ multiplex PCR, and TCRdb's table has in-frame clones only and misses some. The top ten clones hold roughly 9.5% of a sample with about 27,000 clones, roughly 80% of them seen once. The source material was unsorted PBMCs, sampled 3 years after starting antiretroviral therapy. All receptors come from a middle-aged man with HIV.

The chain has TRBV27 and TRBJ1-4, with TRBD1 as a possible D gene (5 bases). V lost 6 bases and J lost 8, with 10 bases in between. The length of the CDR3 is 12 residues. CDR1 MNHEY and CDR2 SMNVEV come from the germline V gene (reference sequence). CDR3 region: CASRAGLEKLFF. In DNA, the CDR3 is TGTGCCAGCAGGGCAGGGTTGGAAAAACTGTTTTTT.

CDR3: CASSFTLQGTNTEAFF. The CDR3 bases are TGTGCCAGCAGTTTTACCCTGCAGGGAACTAACACTGAAGCTTTCTTT. V is TRBV7-9 and J is TRBJ1-1, with a tentative D call TRBD1 (5 bases). Germline loops: CDR1 SEHNR, CDR2 FQNEAQ (reference sequence). Trimming shortened V by 6 bases and J by 2 bases, and 19 bases separated the two germline ends. The CDR3 sequence is 16 residues long.

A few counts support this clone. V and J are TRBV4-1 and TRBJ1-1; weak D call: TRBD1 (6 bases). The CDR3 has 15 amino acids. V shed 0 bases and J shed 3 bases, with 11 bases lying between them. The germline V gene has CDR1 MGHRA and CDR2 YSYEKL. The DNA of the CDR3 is TGCGCCAGCAGCCAAGATCCAGGGGAAGACACTGAAGCTTTCTTT. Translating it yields CASSQDPGEDTEAFF.

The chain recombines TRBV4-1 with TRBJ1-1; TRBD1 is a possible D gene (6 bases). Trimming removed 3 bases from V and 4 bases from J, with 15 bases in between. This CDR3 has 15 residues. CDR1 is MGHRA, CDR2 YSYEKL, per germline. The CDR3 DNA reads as TGCGCCAGCAGCCACCCACCGGGGGCTGGCACTGAAGCTTTCTTT. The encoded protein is CASSHPPGAGTEAFF.

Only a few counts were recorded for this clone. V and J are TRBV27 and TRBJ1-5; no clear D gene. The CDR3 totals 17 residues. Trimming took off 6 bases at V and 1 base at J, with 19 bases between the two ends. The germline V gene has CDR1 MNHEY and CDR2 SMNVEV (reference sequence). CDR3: CASSPKTVSRSNQPQHF. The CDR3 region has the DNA TGTGCCAGCAGCCCAAAAACAGTATCTCGAAGCAATCAGCCCCAGCATTTT.

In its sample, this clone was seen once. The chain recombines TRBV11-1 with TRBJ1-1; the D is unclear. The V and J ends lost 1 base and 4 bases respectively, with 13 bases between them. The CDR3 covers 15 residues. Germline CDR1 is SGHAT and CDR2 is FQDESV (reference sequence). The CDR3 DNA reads TGTGCCAGCAGCTTAGACCTCAGGAGTTCCACTGAAGCTTTCTTT. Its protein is CASSLDLRSSTEAFF. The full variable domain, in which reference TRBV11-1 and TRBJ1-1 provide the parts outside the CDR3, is EAEVAQSPRYKITEKSQAVAFWCDPISGHATLYWYRQILGQGPELLVQFQDESVVDDSQLPKDRFSAERLKGVDSTLKIQPAELGDSAMYLCASSLDLRSSTEAFFGQGTRLTVV.

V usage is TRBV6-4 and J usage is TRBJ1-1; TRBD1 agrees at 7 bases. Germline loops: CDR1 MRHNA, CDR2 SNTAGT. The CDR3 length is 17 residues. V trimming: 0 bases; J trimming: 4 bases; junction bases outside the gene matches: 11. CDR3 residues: CASSDSLGRGVGTEAFF. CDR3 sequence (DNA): TGTGCCAGCAGTGACTCTTTAGGCAGGGGGGTTGGCACTGAAGCTTTCTTT.

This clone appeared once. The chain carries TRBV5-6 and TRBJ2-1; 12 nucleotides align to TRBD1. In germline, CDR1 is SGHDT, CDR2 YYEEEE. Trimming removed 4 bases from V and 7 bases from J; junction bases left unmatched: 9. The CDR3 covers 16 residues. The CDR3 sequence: CASSNEPGQGANEQFF. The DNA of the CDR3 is TGTGCCAGCAGCAACGAACCGGGACAGGGGGCGAATGAGCAGTTCTTC.

The CDR3 loop is CASRKGQVQYNEQFF. CDR3 nucleotide sequence: TGTGCCAGCAGGAAGGGACAGGTCCAATACAATGAGCAGTTCTTC. This chain uses TRBV7-9 with TRBJ2-1; TRBD1 agrees at 8 bases. CDR3 length equals 15 residues. CDR1 and CDR2 (germline): SEHNR, FQNEAQ (reference sequence). Germline trimming cut 6 bases from V and 4 bases from J; bases unmatched to any gene: 8.

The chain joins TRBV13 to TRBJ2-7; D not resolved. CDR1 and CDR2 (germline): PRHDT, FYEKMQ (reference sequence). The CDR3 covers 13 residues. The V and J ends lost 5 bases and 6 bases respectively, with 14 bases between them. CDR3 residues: CASSPPMELEQYF. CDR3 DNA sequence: TGTGCCAGCAGCCCCCCAATGGAGCTCGAGCAGTACTTC.

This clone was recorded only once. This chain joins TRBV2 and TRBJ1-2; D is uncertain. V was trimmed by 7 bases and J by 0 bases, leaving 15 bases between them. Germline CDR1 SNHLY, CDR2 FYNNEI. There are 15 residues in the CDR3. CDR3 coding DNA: TGTGCCAGCAAACCCTCCCGGGCAGCTAACTATGGCTACACCTTC. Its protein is CASKPSRAANYGYTF.

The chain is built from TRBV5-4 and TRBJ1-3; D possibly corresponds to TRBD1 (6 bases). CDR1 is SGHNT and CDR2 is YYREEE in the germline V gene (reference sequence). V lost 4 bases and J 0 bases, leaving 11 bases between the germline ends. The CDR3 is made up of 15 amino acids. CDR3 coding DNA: TGTGCCAGCAGCACTGGGACAAGCTCTGGAAACACCATATATTTT. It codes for CASSTGTSSGNTIYF.

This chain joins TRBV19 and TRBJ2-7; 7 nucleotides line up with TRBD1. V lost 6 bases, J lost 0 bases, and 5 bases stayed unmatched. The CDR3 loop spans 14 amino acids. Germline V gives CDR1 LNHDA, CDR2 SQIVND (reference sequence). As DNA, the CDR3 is TGTGCCAGTAGATCCGGGACAGACTCCTACGAGCAGTACTTC. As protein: CASRSGTDSYEQYF.

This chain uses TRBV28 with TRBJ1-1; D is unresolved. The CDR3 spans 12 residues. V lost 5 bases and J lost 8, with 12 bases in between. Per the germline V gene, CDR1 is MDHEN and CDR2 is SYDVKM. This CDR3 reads CASSLLRREAFF. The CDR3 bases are TGTGCCAGCAGTCTTTTAAGACGAGAAGCTTTCTTT.

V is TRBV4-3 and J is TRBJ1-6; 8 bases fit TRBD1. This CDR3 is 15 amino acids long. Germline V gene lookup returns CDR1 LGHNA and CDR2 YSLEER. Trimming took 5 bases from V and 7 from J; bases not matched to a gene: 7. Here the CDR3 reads CASSSGQGGNSPLHF. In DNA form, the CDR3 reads TGCGCCAGCAGCTCCGGACAGGGAGGAAATTCACCCCTCCACTTT.

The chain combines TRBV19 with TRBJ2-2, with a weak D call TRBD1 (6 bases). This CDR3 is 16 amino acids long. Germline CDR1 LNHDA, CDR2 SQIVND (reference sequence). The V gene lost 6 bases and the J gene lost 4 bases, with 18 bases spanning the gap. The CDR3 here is CASSSGAGASTGELFF. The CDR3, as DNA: TGTGCCAGTAGCAGTGGGGCAGGGGCCAGCACCGGGGAGCTGTTTTTT.

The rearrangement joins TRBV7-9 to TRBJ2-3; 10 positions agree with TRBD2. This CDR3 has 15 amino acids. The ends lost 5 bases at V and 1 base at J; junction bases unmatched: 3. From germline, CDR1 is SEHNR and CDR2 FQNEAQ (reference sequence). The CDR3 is CASSQLAGGTDTQYF. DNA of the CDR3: TGTGCCAGCAGCCAGCTAGCGGGGGGCACAGATACGCAGTATTTT.

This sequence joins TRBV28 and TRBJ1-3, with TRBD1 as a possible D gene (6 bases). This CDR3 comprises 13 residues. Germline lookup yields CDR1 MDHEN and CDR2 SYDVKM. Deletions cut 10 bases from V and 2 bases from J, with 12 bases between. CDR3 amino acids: CATLSGAGNTIYF. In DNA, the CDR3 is TGTGCCACCCTGTCAGGGGCTGGAAACACCATATATTTT.

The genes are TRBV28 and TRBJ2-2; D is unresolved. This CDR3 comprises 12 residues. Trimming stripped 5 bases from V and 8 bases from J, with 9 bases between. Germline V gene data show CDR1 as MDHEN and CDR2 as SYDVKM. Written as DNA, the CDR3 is TGTGCCAGCAGTACCACGAGGGGGGAGCTGTTTTTT. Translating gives CASSTTRGELFF. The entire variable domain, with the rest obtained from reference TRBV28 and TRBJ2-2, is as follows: DVKVTQSSRYLVKRTGEKVFLECVQDMDHENMFWYRQDPGLGLRLIYFSYDVKMKEKGDIPEGYSVSREKKERFSLILESASTNQTSMYLCASSTTRGELFFGEGSRLTVL.